The 6 T cell receptor beta chains below were found in one sample sequenced in a study of T cell changes during pregnancy in multiple sclerosis (dated by TCRdb to the late 2010s). The library was prepared using the immunoSEQ multiplex PCR assay. What TCRdb holds here is the immuneACCESS table cut down to in-frame rearrangements. Part of the clones is not present; checked against another copy, under half of the missing clones reflect an unresolved V gene, and the others are unexplained. The sample table holds about 46,000 clones, of which around 93% were seen once. The ten largest clones take up 2% to 2.5% of the sample. The material sequenced was peripheral blood, taken in the third trimester of pregnancy. Receptor source: a female donor with multiple sclerosis, enrolled in a pregnancy study.

The chain couples TRBV7-6 to TRBJ2-2, with D uncertain. Germline lookup yields CDR1 SGHVS and CDR2 FNYEAQ. The CDR3 runs 13 residues. Trimming removed 2 bases from V and 7 bases from J, with 8 bases in between. CDR3 in DNA: TGTGCCAGCAGCTTATCGAGCTACGGGGAGCTGTTTTTT. This gives the protein CASSLSSYGELFF.

This sequence joins TRBV11-2 and TRBJ2-3; D is ambiguous. This CDR3 comprises 14 residues. The germline V gene has CDR1 SGHAT and CDR2 FQNNGV. V lost 4 bases to trimming and J lost 7 bases, with 15 bases between them. The CDR3 is CASSSPPPVYTQYF. CDR3 DNA sequence: TGTGCCAGCAGCTCCCCCCCACCGGTATATACGCAGTATTTT.

This clone was counted a single time. The J gene is TRBJ2-3, the V gene TRBV4-2, with TRBD2 as a possible D gene (5 bases). Trimming took off 4 bases at V and 1 base at J, with 12 bases between the two ends. This CDR3 is 15 amino acids long. Germline V gene data show CDR1 as LGHNA and CDR2 as YNFKEQ. CDR3 in DNA: TGTGCCAGCAGCCCCGAGCGGTGGGGCACAGATACGCAGTATTTT. Protein sequence: CASSPERWGTDTQYF.

The gene calls are TRBV6-6 and TRBJ2-3; TRBD2 aligns across 12 bases. With 4 bases clipped from V and 0 bases from J, the junction kept 2 bases outside the gene matches. The CDR3 sequence is 16 residues long. In germline, CDR1 is MNHNY, CDR2 SVGAGI (reference sequence). The CDR3 loop is CASSSTSGRSTDTQYF. The CDR3, as DNA: TGTGCCAGCAGTTCGACTAGCGGGAGAAGCACAGATACGCAGTATTTT.

The CDR3: CASSQTGGAYEQYF. The DNA of the CDR3 is TGTGCCAGCAGCCAGACAGGGGGCGCCTACGAGCAGTACTTC. The chain joins TRBV4-2 to TRBJ2-7; 10 positions agree with TRBD1. V trimming: 3 bases; J trimming: 2 bases; junction bases outside the gene matches: 1. This CDR3 is built from 14 residues. Germline V CDR1 and CDR2: LGHNA, YNFKEQ.

As to this clone: The same CDR3 is also encoded by other DNA sequences in this sample. The V gene is TRBV4-3, the J gene TRBJ2-5; 7 nucleotides agree with TRBD1. With V trimmed by 0 bases and J by 1 base, 5 bases remained unmatched. CDR3 size: 16 residues. Looked up from germline, CDR1 is LGHNA and CDR2 is YSLEER. The CDR3 nucleotides are TGCGCCAGCAGCCAAGATGGCAGGGGGTCCCAAGAGACCCAGTACTTC. Encoded protein: CASSQDGRGSQETQYF.